These 11 T cell receptor beta chains were sequenced from one sample in a study of shared clonotypes between healthy human individuals. Selected positively for CCR7 and CD45RO-negative, naive CD8 cells excluded terminally differentiated effector memory CD45RA+ cells. The protocol was immunoSEQ multiplex PCR, while the TCRdb copy is restricted to in-frame clones and leaves out a portion. The sample has around 600,000 clones, around 96% seen once. The sequenced sample was naive CD8+ T cells sorted from blood. The source of these receptors is a woman in her 30s in good health.

V gene TRBV5-1 combines with J gene TRBJ1-1; TRBD1 matches 7 bases. Per germline, CDR1 SGHRS and CDR2 YFSETQ. The CDR3 consists of 13 residues. J was trimmed by 2 bases and V by 5 bases; bases with no gene match: 3. CDR3 amino acids: CASRTGANTEAFF. CDR3 nucleotides: TGCGCCAGCAGAACAGGGGCCAACACTGAAGCTTTCTTT.

This clone is a singleton in its sample. V is TRBV28 and J is TRBJ2-7; 8 nucleotides align to TRBD2. Per the germline V gene, CDR1 is MDHEN and CDR2 is SYDVKM. The ends lost 7 bases at V and 7 bases at J; junction bases unmatched: 15. This CDR3 has 15 residues. CDR3 residues: CASTEAPTSVREQYF. CDR3 sequence (DNA): TGTGCCAGCACCGAAGCCCCGACTAGCGTAAGGGAGCAGTACTTC.

The rearrangement joins TRBV19 to TRBJ1-5, with D perhaps TRBD1 (6 bases). Germline-derived CDR1 and CDR2 are LNHDA and SQIVND (reference sequence). V lost 10 bases and J 5 bases, leaving 15 bases between the germline ends. This CDR3 region has 13 residues. This CDR3 is CATRDNSDQPQHF. The CDR3 coding sequence is TGTGCCACCCGGGACAACTCCGATCAGCCCCAGCATTTT. Full variable domain (outside the CDR3, taken from reference TRBV19 and TRBJ1-5): DGGITQSPKYLFRKEGQNVTLSCEQNLNHDAMYWYRQDPGQGLRLIYYSQIVNDFQKGDIAEGYSVSREKKESFPLTVTSAQKNPTAFYLCATRDNSDQPQHFGDGTRLSIL.

The V and J genes are TRBV11-2 and TRBJ1-5; TRBD1 is a possible D gene (6 bases). Germline loops: CDR1 SGHAT, CDR2 FQNNGV. V shed 0 bases and J shed 11 bases, with 17 bases lying between them. The CDR3 totals 15 residues. The CDR3 DNA is TGTGCCAGCAGCTTAGACCCAGGGGCCCCTTCGGCCCAGCATTTT. This gives the protein CASSLDPGAPSAQHF.

CDR3 nucleotides: TGTGCCAGCAGCCGACGAGGGCTCGTCTACAATGAGCAGTTCTTC. Protein sequence: CASSRRGLVYNEQFF. The chain carries TRBV11-2 and TRBJ2-1; possibly TRBD2 for D (5 bases). CDR1 and CDR2 (germline): SGHAT, FQNNGV. With 5 bases removed from V and 3 bases from J, the gap between germline ends came to 14 bases. The CDR3 is made up of 15 amino acids.

The gene calls are TRBV5-6 and TRBJ2-7; unclear D gene. Germline CDR1 reads SGHDT; CDR2 reads YYEEEE. The germline V and J ends were trimmed by 2 bases and 3 bases, with 6 bases remaining between them. The CDR3 sequence is 12 residues long. The DNA for the CDR3 is TGTGCCAGCAGCTTAGCTGACTACGAGCAGTACTTC. The encoded protein is CASSLADYEQYF.

The J gene is TRBJ2-2, the V gene TRBV2; 10 bases agree with TRBD2. The CDR3 consists of 14 residues. Germline V lookup: CDR1 SNHLY, CDR2 FYNNEI. The V gene end was trimmed by 9 bases and the J gene end by 5 bases; junction bases not matched to a gene: 6. Written as DNA, the CDR3 is TGTGCCAGTTATAGCGGGAGGAGGACCGGGGAGCTGTTTTTT. Translated: CASYSGRRTGELFF.

The V gene is TRBV9, the J gene TRBJ2-1; 8 bases are a match to TRBD2. Germline V gene lookup returns CDR1 SGDLS and CDR2 YYNGEE. Trimming cost V 3 bases and J 8 bases; bases outside gene matches: 10. CDR3 length: 15 residues. In nucleotides, the CDR3 is TGTGCCAGCAGCGCAAGCGGGAGAGGTAGTTATGAGCAGTTCTTC. Translated, it gives CASSASGRGSYEQFF.

Notes on this clone: This specimen includes other DNA sequences encoding the same CDR3. The chain couples TRBV9 to TRBJ2-1, with TRBD1 matching 7 bases. The V gene's germline CDR1 is SGDLS and CDR2 YYNGEE. Trimming took 0 bases from V and 9 from J; bases not matched to a gene: 3. The CDR3 is made up of 13 amino acids. CDR3 nucleotides: TGTGCCAGCAGCGTAGGAGGGGGCACTGAGCAGTTCTTC. Its protein is CASSVGGGTEQFF.

The J gene is TRBJ2-7, the V gene TRBV19; D ambiguous. Germline V gene sequence: CDR1 LNHDA, CDR2 SQIVND (reference sequence). V was pared by 2 bases and J by 2 bases, with 13 bases between. There are 15 residues in the CDR3. The CDR3: CASSISGPGPYEQYF. In nucleotides, the CDR3 is TGTGCCAGTAGTATATCTGGGCCAGGCCCCTACGAGCAGTACTTC.

The CDR3 reads CATRSTGNNQPQHF. Here the CDR3 DNA reads TGTGCCACCAGATCGACAGGGAACAATCAGCCCCAGCATTTT. The rearrangement links TRBV15 to TRBJ1-5; 7 positions match TRBD1. This CDR3 contains 14 residues. Germline assignment: CDR1 LNHNV and CDR2 YYDKDF (reference sequence). The J segment lost 3 bases and the V segment lost 6 bases, leaving 5 bases of the junction unmatched.